The 27 T cell receptor beta chains given below trace back to one sample, sequenced in a study of T cells in Graves' hyperthyroidism and ophthalmopathy. Amplification yielded TCR beta CDR3 regions, with RNA transcripts as the source. HTBI primers were used for first-round RT-PCR of the TCR CDR3. TCRdb passed the multiplex PCR reads through MiXCR, listing each CDR3 protein once. The table records around 660,000 distinct CDR3 sequences, about 45% of them present only once. Sample: peripheral blood or thyroid tissue (not recorded which). All receptors derive from an adult man with Graves' disease, either hyperthyroidism or ophthalmopathy (not recorded which).

This clonotype has at least ten counts. J is TRBJ1-1 and V is TRBV20-1, with 7 nucleotides matching TRBD1. V trimming: 3 bases; J trimming: 1 base; junction bases outside the gene matches: 8. CDR1 is DFQATT and CDR2 is SNEGSKA in the germline V gene (reference sequence). The CDR3 has 15 amino acids. DNA of the CDR3: TGCAGTGCTAGTAAGGAGACAGGGTGGAACACTGAAGCTTTCTTT. Encoded protein: CSASKETGWNTEAFF.

This clonotype was counted many times. V is TRBV10-3 and J is TRBJ1-1; D gene uncertain. Trimming cost V 8 bases and J 4 bases, with 11 bases left between them. This CDR3 contains 12 residues. The germline CDR1 and CDR2 sequences are ENHRY and SYGVKD. The CDR3 DNA reads TGTGCCATCGAAGCTGGCGGCACTGAAGCTTTCTTT. Residues: CAIEAGGTEAFF.

J is TRBJ2-5 and V is TRBV29-1; D is possibly TRBD1 (6 bases). This CDR3 spans 14 amino acids. Per the germline V gene, CDR1 is SQVTM and CDR2 is ANQGSEA. Trimming removed 4 bases at V and 1 base at J, with 13 bases between. In DNA, the CDR3 is TGCAGCGTTGGGTACGGGACACTCCAAGAGACCCAGTACTTC. Its translation is CSVGYGTLQETQYF.

The rearrangement links TRBV29-1 to TRBJ2-7; TRBD1 matches at 10 bases. Germline-derived CDR1 and CDR2 are SQVTM and ANQGSEA. The CDR3 is made up of 12 amino acids. CDR3 protein: CSYRDRGYEQYF. The CDR3 bases are TGCAGTTACAGGGACAGGGGTTACGAGCAGTACTTC.

As regards this clonotype: One end of the junction fails to match germline, which may point to a read error. The genes are TRBV6-1 and TRBJ2-7; TRBD1 matches 9 bases. Per germline, CDR1 MNHNS and CDR2 SASEGT. This CDR3 spans 12 amino acids. The CDR3 is CASSPRTGDFSF. In nucleotides, the CDR3 is TGTGCCAGCAGTCCAAGGACAGGGGATTTTTCCTTC.

A single count supports this clonotype. The gene calls are TRBV7-9 and TRBJ1-6, with 7 bases identical to TRBD1. The trim removed 11 bases at V and 10 bases at J, leaving 11 bases unmatched. This CDR3 region has 13 residues. Germline CDR1 SEHNR, CDR2 FQNEAQ (reference sequence). The CDR3 coding sequence is TGTGCCTGGAGTTCTACAGGGGAATCACCCCTCCACTTT. This codes for CAWSSTGESPLHF.

V is TRBV2 and J is TRBJ2-7, with 13 bases aligning to TRBD2. J lost 3 bases, V lost 7 bases, and 6 bases had no gene match. The CDR3 is 15 residues long. The V gene's germline CDR1 is SNHLY and CDR2 FYNNEI. CDR3: CASKVGLAGDYEQYF. DNA for the CDR3: TGTGCCAGCAAGGTCGGACTAGCGGGGGACTACGAGCAGTACTTC.

This clonotype appeared many times. V and J are TRBV7-9 and TRBJ2-5; 7 bases are a match to TRBD2. This CDR3 contains 13 residues. Germline V gives CDR1 SEHNR, CDR2 FQNEAQ (reference sequence). The junction had 0 bases not matched to a gene; V was cut back by 2 bases and J by 3 bases. The CDR3 region is CASSLSGEETQYF. DNA for the CDR3: TGTGCCAGCAGCTTAAGCGGGGAAGAGACCCAGTACTTC.

The V gene is TRBV7-8, the J gene TRBJ2-2; the D gene could be TRBD1 or TRBD2 (5 bases each). Germline lookup yields CDR1 SGHVS and CDR2 FQNEAQ. V was pared by 5 bases and J by 11 bases, with 12 bases between. The CDR3 length is 12 residues. The chain's CDR3 is CASSEGRGELFF. The DNA for the CDR3 is TGTGCCAGCAGCGAGGGACGCGGTGAGCTGTTTTTT.

This clonotype showed up many times. The chain joins TRBV7-6 to TRBJ1-6; no definite D call. The V gene's germline CDR1 is SGHVS and CDR2 FNYEAQ. The CDR3 runs to 15 residues. The germline V and J ends were trimmed by 2 bases and 5 bases, with 10 bases remaining between them. CDR3 sequence (DNA): TGTGCCAGCAGCTTACTCAACTCGGATAATTCACCCCTCCACTTT. Translated, it gives CASSLLNSDNSPLHF.

The chain links TRBV6-2 or TRBV6-3 to TRBJ2-7, with D unresolved. With 2 bases removed from V and 6 bases from J, the gap between germline ends came to 8 bases. Germline CDR1 and CDR2: MNHEY and SVGEGT. The CDR3 loop spans 12 amino acids. The CDR3 reads CASSYHMSEQYF. The CDR3 DNA reads TGTGCCAGCAGTTACCACATGAGCGAGCAGTACTTC.

A word on this clonotype: A much larger clone is a single base away; this may be a read error. This chain uses TRBV29-1 with TRBJ1-3; D gene uncertain. The CDR3 is 14 amino acids. CDR1 is SQVTM and CDR2 is ANQGSEA in the germline V gene. The DNA of the CDR3 is TGCAGCGTTTCCACACCATACTCTAGAAACACCATATATTTT. It is translated as CSVSTPYSRNTIYF.

This clonotype was counted at least ten times. The CDR3 sequence: CASSLSTGGGGYTF. The CDR3 DNA follows: TGTGCCAGCAGCTTGTCGACAGGAGGCGGGGGCTACACCTTC. The V and J genes are TRBV7-2 and TRBJ1-2, with D perhaps matching TRBD1 (6 bases). The germline V and J ends were trimmed by 3 bases and 8 bases, with 16 bases remaining between them. CDR1 SGHTA and CDR2 FQGNSA come from the germline V gene. CDR3 length: 14 residues.

In its sample, this clonotype was seen a few times. This chain joins TRBV12-3 or TRBV12-4 and TRBJ1-5; the D gene is possibly TRBD1 (6 bases). The CDR3 consists of 16 residues. Trimming took off 7 bases at V and 0 bases at J, with 16 bases between the two ends. The CDR3 here is CASTLQGGVSNQPQHF. The CDR3 coding sequence is TGTGCCAGCACCTTACAGGGTGGAGTTAGCAATCAGCCCCAGCATTTT.

This clonotype was detected once. This chain joins TRBV7-9 and TRBJ2-2, with TRBD1 matching over 8 bases. The J segment lost 0 bases and the V segment lost 2 bases, leaving 5 bases of the junction unmatched. The CDR3 runs 17 residues. Germline assignment: CDR1 SEHNR and CDR2 FQNEAQ (reference sequence). CDR3 nucleotides: TGTGCCAGCAGCTTACCGGACAGGGACGCGAACACCGGGGAGCTGTTTTTT. Translated, it gives CASSLPDRDANTGELFF.

This clonotype was seen repeatedly, ten times or more. The rearrangement links TRBV7-9 to TRBJ1-1, with a possible D match to TRBD1 (5 bases). There are 14 residues in the CDR3. V lost 2 bases and J 3 bases, leaving 10 bases between the germline ends. CDR1 and CDR2 (germline): SEHNR, FQNEAQ (reference sequence). CDR3 amino acids: CASSLFVGDTEAFF. CDR3 nucleotide sequence: TGTGCCAGCAGCTTATTTGTGGGGGACACTGAAGCTTTCTTT.

The genes are TRBV7-9 and TRBJ2-2, with 7 positions matching TRBD2. The germline gives CDR1 SEHNR, CDR2 FQNEAQ (reference sequence). Trimming removed 11 bases from V and 3 bases from J; junction bases left unmatched: 12. The CDR3 has 15 amino acids. CDR3 DNA: TGTGCCTGGAGTGTCGGGGGGACGGACACCGGGGAGCTGTTTTTT. Its protein product is CAWSVGGTDTGELFF.

The rearrangement joins TRBV7-3 to TRBJ1-5; D perhaps matches TRBD1 (6 bases). V lost 2 bases and J lost 5, with 13 bases in between. CDR3 length: 15 residues. The germline V gene encodes CDR1 SGHTA and CDR2 FQGTGA. This chain's CDR3 is CASSLAKGEDQPQHF. CDR3 sequence (DNA): TGTGCCAGCAGCTTAGCAAAGGGGGAGGATCAGCCCCAGCATTTT. Filled out from reference TRBV7-3 and TRBJ1-5, the complete variable domain reads GAGVSQTPSNKVTEKGKYVELRCDPISGHTALYWYRQSLGQGPEFLIYFQGTGAADDSGLPNDRFFAVRPEGSVSTLKIQRTERGDSAVYLCASSLAKGEDQPQHFGDGTRLSIL.

This clonotype was seen at least ten times. In DNA form, the CDR3 reads TGTGCCAGCAGCTTCACCCGGGAAGAGACCCAGTACTTC. Protein: CASSFTREETQYF. This rearrangement joins TRBV7-3 to TRBJ2-5, with D unresolved. The ends were cut back, 3 bases at V and 3 bases at J, with 8 bases in the middle. Per germline, CDR1 SGHTA and CDR2 FQGTGA. CDR3 size: 13 residues.

This clonotype was recorded once. Because the CDR3 is missing its conserved closing phenylalanine or tryptophan, this is likely a read error. This chain connects TRBV7-8 to TRBJ2-5; 8 bases are a match to TRBD1. Per germline, CDR1 SGHVS and CDR2 FQNEAQ. This CDR3 spans 15 amino acids. V dropped 5 bases and J dropped 2; count of bases not matched to a gene: 7. CDR3 nucleotides: TGTGCCAGCAGCCTCGGACAGGGACGGCAAGAGACCCAGTACCTC. It is translated as CASSLGQGRQETQYL.

The rearrangement joins TRBV12-3 or TRBV12-4 to TRBJ1-1; no firm D call. CDR3 size: 15 residues. The germline V and J ends were trimmed by 2 bases and 0 bases, with 10 bases remaining between them. The CDR3 DNA is TGTGCCAGCAGTTTAAACTGGCGGATGAACACTGAAGCTTTCTTT. It specifies CASSLNWRMNTEAFF.

The rearrangement joins TRBV29-1 to TRBJ2-3; a weak D match, TRBD1 (6 bases). This CDR3 has 11 amino acids. Trimming took 3 bases from V and 6 from J, leaving 7 bases between them. Per germline, CDR1 SQVTM and CDR2 ANQGSEA. The CDR3 DNA reads TGCAGCGTTGATAGGGGGGATACGCAGTATTTT. Translating gives CSVDRGDTQYF.

This chain uses TRBV5-1 with TRBJ2-7; TRBD2 aligns across 11 bases. Germline lookup yields CDR1 SGHRS and CDR2 YFSETQ. Trimming at V came to 0 bases and at J to 0 bases, leaving 2 bases not matched to a gene. This CDR3 contains 16 residues. CDR3 sequence reads: CASSLASGGTSYEQYF. As DNA, the CDR3 is TGCGCCAGCAGCTTGGCTAGCGGGGGGACCTCCTACGAGCAGTACTTC.

V is TRBV20-1 and J is TRBJ2-7; a possible D gene is TRBD1 (5 bases). V was pared by 0 bases and J by 1 base, with 13 bases between. This CDR3 contains 15 residues. CDR1 is DFQATT, CDR2 SNEGSKA, per germline (reference sequence). Here the CDR3 DNA reads TGCAGTGCTAGAGACAGGGAAGATTCGTCCTACGAGCAGTACTTC. It codes for CSARDREDSSYEQYF.

The CDR3 loop reads CASRTTDGGGYTF. The CDR3 coding sequence is TGTGCCAGCAGGACTACCGATGGGGGCGGCTACACCTTC. This chain connects TRBV7-2 to TRBJ1-2; D might be TRBD1 (6 bases). V was cut by 6 bases and J by 8 bases, with 16 bases left in between. CDR1 and CDR2 (germline): SGHTA, FQGNSA. This CDR3 contains 13 residues.

As DNA, the CDR3 is TGCAGCGTTGAACAGACAGGACAGGGATACACCTTC. Its translation is CSVEQTGQGYTF. The rearrangement links TRBV29-1 to TRBJ1-2; TRBD1 matches at 8 bases. Germline V gives CDR1 SQVTM, CDR2 ANQGSEA. The CDR3 has 12 residues. V lost 2 bases to trimming and J lost 11 bases; unmatched junction nucleotides: 7.

In this sample, this clonotype turned up many times. The chain joins TRBV24-1 to TRBJ2-5, with D maybe TRBD2 (6 bases). The length of the CDR3 is 15 residues. Germline V gene sequence: CDR1 KGHDR, CDR2 SFDVKD. V was pared by 4 bases and J by 2 bases, with 13 bases between. The CDR3 nucleotides read TGTGCCACCAGTGACCCCCGGGACTTGCAAGAGACCCAGTACTTC. As protein: CATSDPRDLQETQYF.